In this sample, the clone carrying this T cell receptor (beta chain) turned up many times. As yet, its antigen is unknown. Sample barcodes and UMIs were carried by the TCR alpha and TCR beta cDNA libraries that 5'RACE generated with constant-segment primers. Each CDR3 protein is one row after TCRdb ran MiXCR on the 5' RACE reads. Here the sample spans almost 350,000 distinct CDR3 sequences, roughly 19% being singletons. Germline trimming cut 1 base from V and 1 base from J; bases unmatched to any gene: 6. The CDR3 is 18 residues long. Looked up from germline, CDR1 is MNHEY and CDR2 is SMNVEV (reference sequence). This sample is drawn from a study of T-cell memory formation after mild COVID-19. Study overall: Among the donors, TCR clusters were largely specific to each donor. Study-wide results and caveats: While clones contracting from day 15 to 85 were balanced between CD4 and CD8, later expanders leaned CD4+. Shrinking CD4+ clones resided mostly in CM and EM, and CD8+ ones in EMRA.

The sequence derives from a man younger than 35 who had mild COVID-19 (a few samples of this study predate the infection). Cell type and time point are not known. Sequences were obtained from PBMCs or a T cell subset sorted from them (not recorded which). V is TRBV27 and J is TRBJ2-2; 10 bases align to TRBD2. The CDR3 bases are TGTGCCAGCAGTTTATATCCTAGCGGGGGAAGGAACACCGGGGAGCTGTTTTTT. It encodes CASSLYPSGGRNTGELFF.